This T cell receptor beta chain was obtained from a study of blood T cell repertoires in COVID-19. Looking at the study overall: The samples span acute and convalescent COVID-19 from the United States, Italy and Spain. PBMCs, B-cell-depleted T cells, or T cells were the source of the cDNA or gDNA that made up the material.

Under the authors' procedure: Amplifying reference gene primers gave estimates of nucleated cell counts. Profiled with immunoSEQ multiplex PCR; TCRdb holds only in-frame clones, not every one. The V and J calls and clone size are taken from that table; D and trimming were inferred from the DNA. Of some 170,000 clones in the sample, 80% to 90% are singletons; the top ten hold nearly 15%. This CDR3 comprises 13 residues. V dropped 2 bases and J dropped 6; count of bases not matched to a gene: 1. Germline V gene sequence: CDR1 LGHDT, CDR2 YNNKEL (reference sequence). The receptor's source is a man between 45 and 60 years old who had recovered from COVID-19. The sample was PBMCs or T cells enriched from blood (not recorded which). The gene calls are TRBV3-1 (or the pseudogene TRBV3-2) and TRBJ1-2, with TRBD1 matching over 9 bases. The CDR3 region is CASSQRTGDGYTF. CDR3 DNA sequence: TGTGCCAGCAGCCAAAGGACAGGGGATGGCTACACCTTC.